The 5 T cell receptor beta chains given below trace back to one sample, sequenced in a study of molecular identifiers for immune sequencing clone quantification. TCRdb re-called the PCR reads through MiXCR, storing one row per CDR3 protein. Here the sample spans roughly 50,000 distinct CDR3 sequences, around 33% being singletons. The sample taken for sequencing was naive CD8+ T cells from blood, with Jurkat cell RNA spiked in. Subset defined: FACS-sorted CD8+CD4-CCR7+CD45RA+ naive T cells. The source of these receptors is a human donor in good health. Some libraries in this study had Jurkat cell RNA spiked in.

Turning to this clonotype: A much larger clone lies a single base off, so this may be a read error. CDR3 in amino acids: CATSDWTTDTQYF. DNA for the CDR3: TGTGCCACCAGCGACTGGACCACAGATACGCAGTATTTT. This rearrangement joins TRBV24-1 to TRBJ2-3; D ambiguous. V was cut by 7 bases and J by 2 bases, with 9 bases left in between. The CDR3 is 13 residues long. CDR1 and CDR2 from the germline V gene are KGHDR and SFDVKD.

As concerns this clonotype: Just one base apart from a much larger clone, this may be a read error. CDR3 sequence: CSARPAGDSQEQFF. The CDR3 DNA reads TGCAGTGCTAGACCAGCGGGAGATTCGCAAGAGCAGTTCTTC. V and J are TRBV20-1 and TRBJ2-1, with 8 positions matching TRBD2. CDR3 length: 14 amino acids. CDR1 and CDR2 from the germline V gene are DFQATT and SNEGSKA (reference sequence). The J segment lost 10 bases and the V segment lost 2 bases, leaving 10 bases of the junction unmatched.

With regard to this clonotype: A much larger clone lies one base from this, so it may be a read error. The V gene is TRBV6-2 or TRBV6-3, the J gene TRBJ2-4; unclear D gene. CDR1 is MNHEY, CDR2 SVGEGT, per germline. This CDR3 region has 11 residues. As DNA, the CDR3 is TGTGCCAGCAGTTACGGCCCTATTCGGTACTTC. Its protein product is CASSYGPIRYF.

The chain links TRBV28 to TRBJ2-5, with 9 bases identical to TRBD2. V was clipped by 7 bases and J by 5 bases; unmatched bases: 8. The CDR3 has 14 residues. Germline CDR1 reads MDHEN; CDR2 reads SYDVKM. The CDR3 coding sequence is TGTGCCAGCATGGTGGGGCTAGCGGGGGAGACCCAGTACTTC. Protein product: CASMVGLAGETQYF.

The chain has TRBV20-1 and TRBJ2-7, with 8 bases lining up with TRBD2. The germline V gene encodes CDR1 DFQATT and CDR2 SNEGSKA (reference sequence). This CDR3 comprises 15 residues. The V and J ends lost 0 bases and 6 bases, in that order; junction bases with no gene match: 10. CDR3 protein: CSARDYDSGIAEQYF. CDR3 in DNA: TGCAGTGCTAGAGATTACGATAGCGGGATAGCCGAGCAGTACTTC.